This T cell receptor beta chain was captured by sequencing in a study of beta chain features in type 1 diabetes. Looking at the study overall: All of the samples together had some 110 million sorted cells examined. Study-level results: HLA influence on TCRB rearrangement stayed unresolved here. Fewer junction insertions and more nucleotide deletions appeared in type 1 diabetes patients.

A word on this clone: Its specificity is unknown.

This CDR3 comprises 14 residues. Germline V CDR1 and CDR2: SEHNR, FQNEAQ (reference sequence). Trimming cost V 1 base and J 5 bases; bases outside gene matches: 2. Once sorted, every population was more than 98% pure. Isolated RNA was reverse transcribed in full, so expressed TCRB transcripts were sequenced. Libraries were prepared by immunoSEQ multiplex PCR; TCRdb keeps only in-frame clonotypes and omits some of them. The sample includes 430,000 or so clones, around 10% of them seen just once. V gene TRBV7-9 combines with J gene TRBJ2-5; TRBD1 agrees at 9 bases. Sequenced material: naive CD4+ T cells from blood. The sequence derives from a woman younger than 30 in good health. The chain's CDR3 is CASSLVGQGETQYF. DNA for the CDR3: TGTGCCAGCAGCTTAGTGGGACAGGGCGAGACCCAGTACTTC.